This T cell receptor (beta chain) stems from a study of shared clonotypes between healthy human individuals. The study's findings and limits: Only blood was sampled; tissue repertoires likely differ. Clonotype sharing among donors, it was expected, would be affected by sequencing depth.

On this clone: The antigen is not known.

This CDR3 is 16 amino acids long. Germline V gene data show CDR1 as MNHNY and CDR2 as SVGAGI (reference sequence). V lost 2 bases to trimming and J lost 4 bases; unmatched junction nucleotides: 5. Some clones are missing from TCRdb's copy, which holds only in-frame ones; the method was immunoSEQ multiplex PCR. The repertoire consists of hundreds of thousands of clones, with over 65% occurring once and the leading ten covering 10% to 15%. Sequenced sample: PBMCs. The chain couples TRBV6-6 to TRBJ2-2; 9 nucleotides align to TRBD1. The source is a woman between 40 and 50 years old in good health. Some clones in this sample may be carry-over from other donors' samples. The CDR3 nucleotides read TGTGCCAGCAGTTACGGGACAGGGAAGGGCACCGGGGAGCTGTTTTTT. Protein: CASSYGTGKGTGELFF.